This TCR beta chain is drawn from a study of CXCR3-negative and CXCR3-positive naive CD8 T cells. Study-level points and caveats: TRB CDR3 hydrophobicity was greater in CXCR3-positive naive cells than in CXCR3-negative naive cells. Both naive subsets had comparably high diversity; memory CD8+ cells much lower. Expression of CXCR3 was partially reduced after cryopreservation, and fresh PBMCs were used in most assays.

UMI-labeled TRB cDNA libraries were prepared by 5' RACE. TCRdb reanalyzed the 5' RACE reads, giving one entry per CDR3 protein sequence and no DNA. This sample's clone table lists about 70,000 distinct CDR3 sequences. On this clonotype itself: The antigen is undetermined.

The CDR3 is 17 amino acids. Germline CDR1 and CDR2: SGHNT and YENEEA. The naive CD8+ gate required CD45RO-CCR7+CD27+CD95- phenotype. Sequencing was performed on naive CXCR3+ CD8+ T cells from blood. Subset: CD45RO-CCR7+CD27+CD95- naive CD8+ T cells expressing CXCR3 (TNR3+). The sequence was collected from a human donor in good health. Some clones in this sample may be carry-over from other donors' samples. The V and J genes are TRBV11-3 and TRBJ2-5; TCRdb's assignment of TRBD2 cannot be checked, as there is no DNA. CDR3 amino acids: CASSLRTSGGYQETQYF.